Detailed here is one T cell receptor (beta chain). The antigen is not known. The sample belongs to a study of T cells in Graves' hyperthyroidism and ophthalmopathy. Study-wide results and caveats: Most expanded thyroid clonotypes above 0.001 also appeared in blood. Ophthalmopathy and stable hyperthyroidism were separated by a 13 V-J model.

The V gene lost 0 bases and the J gene lost 3 bases, with 9 bases spanning the gap. This CDR3 is built from 14 residues. The germline CDR1 and CDR2 sequences are SGHRS and YFSETQ. Orbital computed tomography and thyroid ultrasound, together with serum TRAb and thyroxine and clinical symptoms, were used for diagnoses. RNA transcripts served as the template for amplifying TCR beta CDR3 regions. Using the HTBI primer set, a first-round RT-PCR was run on the TCR CDR3. TCRdb reanalysed the multiplex PCR reads using MiXCR and keeps one entry per CDR3 protein. The repertoire holds about 580,000 distinct CDR3 sequences, with roughly 46% as singletons.

Sequenced: peripheral blood or thyroid tissue (not recorded which). This chain joins TRBV5-1 and TRBJ1-1; no reliable D call. This TCR was recovered from a woman aged 18-29 years with Graves' hyperthyroidism. The CDR3 here is CASSLARFYTEAFF. The CDR3 DNA is TGCGCCAGCAGCTTGGCCAGATTCTACACTGAAGCTTTCTTT. The full variable domain, completed using reference TRBV5-1 and TRBJ1-1, is KAGVTQTPRYLIKTRGQQVTLSCSPISGHRSVSWYQQTPGQGLQFLFEYFSETQRNKGNFPGRFSGRQFSNSRSEMNVSTLELGDSALYLCASSLARFYTEAFFGQGTRLTVV.